The 3 T cell receptor beta chains presented below share a single source sample, sequenced in a study of cytomegalovirus exposure and HLA in healthy donors. Primers included in the PCR were 60 Vbeta and 13 Jbeta primers. Profiling relied on immunoSEQ multiplex PCR, and the TCRdb table lists in-frame clones only, not all of them. The sample has approximately 89,000 clones, about two thirds seen once. Sequenced input: PBMCs. Source of these receptors: a woman aged 25 to 45 in good health and CMV-seropositive.

The chain employs TRBV7-6 and TRBJ1-2; TRBD1 aligns across 8 bases. CDR3 length: 14 residues. V lost 4 bases and J lost 4; bases outside the gene matches: 5. Germline assignment: CDR1 SGHVS and CDR2 FNYEAQ. The CDR3 reads CASSSRGQGYGYTF. The CDR3 DNA sequence: TGTGCCAGCAGCTCCAGGGGGCAGGGCTATGGCTACACCTTC.

V and J are TRBV19 and TRBJ2-4, with a possible D match to TRBD2 (6 bases). Trimming cost V 5 bases and J 0 bases, with 11 bases left between them. Germline-derived CDR1 and CDR2 are LNHDA and SQIVND (reference sequence). The CDR3 covers 15 residues. The chain's CDR3 is CASSYGGIAKNIQYF. The CDR3, as DNA: TGTGCCAGTAGTTACGGAGGGATAGCCAAAAACATTCAGTACTTC.

The chain couples TRBV19 to TRBJ2-1; TRBD2 aligns across 8 bases. CDR3 length equals 16 residues. V trimming: 6 bases; J trimming: 6 bases; junction bases outside the gene matches: 13. Germline V lookup: CDR1 LNHDA, CDR2 SQIVND (reference sequence). CDR3 DNA: TGTGCCAGTAGGGACCCCGGGCTAGCGGGTCCCAATGAGCAGTTCTTC. Its protein is CASRDPGLAGPNEQFF.